These 25 T cell receptor beta chains originate from one sample sequenced in a study of Tregs in tolerant kidney transplant recipients. Measured with immunoSEQ multiplex PCR; TCRdb has only the in-frame clones, and not every one. The clone table shows tens of thousands of clones, with the ten largest holding less than 2%. Recipients received nonmyeloablative bone marrow transplants from related graft donors, with transient mixed chimerism. Specimen: CD4+ T cells from blood (PBMCs), collected 24 months after the transplant. Receptors originate from a human patient who received a combined kidney and bone marrow transplant. Some T cells may have originated in the graft donor.

With regard to this clone: The CDR3 goes on 3 residues after the read ends, and that part is filled in from the germline J gene. This sequence joins TRBV5-8 and TRBJ2-5; TRBD2 aligns across 7 bases. Germline V gene data show CDR1 as SGHTS and CDR2 as YDEGEE. Trimming at V came to 4 bases and at J to 2 bases, leaving 8 bases not matched to a gene. The CDR3 consists of 15 residues. The chain's CDR3 is CASSLSGSLQETQYF. The DNA read from the CDR3 is TGTGCCAGCAGCCTTAGCGGGTCCCTTCAAGAGACC.

As regards this clone: The CDR3 is cut off 3 residues early in the read; its end comes from the germline J gene. V usage is TRBV2 and J usage is TRBJ1-1; 8 bases are a match to TRBD1. V gave up 5 bases and J gave up 2 bases; unmatched junction bases: 1. From germline, CDR1 is SNHLY and CDR2 FYNNEI. CDR3 length: 13 residues. The CDR3 DNA, read in part, is TGTGCCAGCAGTTCAGGGGGCAACACTGAA. As protein: CASSSGGNTE. The complete CDR3 sequence is CASSSGGNTEAFF.

The CDR3 sequence is CASSPSLWGTSGKFQETQYF. CDR3 DNA (partial): TGTGCCAGCAGCCCGTCGCTGTGGGGGACTAGCGGGAAGTTTCAAGAGACC. The V and J genes are TRBV4-2 and TRBJ2-5, with 13 bases fitting TRBD2. The sequence runs out 3 residues before the end of the CDR3; the remainder is reconstructed from the germline J gene. CDR1 is LGHNA and CDR2 is YNFKEQ in the germline V gene. J gave up 2 bases and V 4 bases, and 16 bases lay outside the gene matches. CDR3 length: 20 amino acids.

Regarding this clone: The CDR3 is cut off 3 residues early in the read; its end comes from the germline J gene. The rearrangement joins TRBV7-2 to TRBJ2-7; tentative D call: TRBD1 (5 bases). V lost 3 bases to trimming and J lost 2 bases, with 11 bases between them. The CDR3 extends over 14 amino acids. CDR1 is SGHTA, CDR2 FQGNSA, per germline. This CDR3 is CASSLTAKTYEQYF. The covered CDR3 bases are TGTGCCAGCAGCTTGACAGCTAAAACCTACGAG.

For this clone: The missing CDR3 end, 3 residues past where the read stops, is filled in from the germline J gene. V usage is TRBV7-3 and J usage is TRBJ2-1, with D perhaps matching TRBD2 (6 bases). CDR3 length: 15 amino acids. The V and J ends lost 3 bases and 7 bases respectively, with 16 bases between them. CDR1 and CDR2 from the germline V gene are SGHTA and FQGTGA. The DNA read from the CDR3 is TGTGCCAGCAGCTTTCGGGGGACGATCGGGAATGAG. Translation gives CASSFRGTIGNE. The complete CDR3 sequence is CASSFRGTIGNEQFF.

Comments on this clone: The read is 3 residues too short to cover the CDR3 end, so that end is filled in from the germline J gene. This chain uses TRBV5-1 with TRBJ2-5; 7 bases are a match to TRBD1. Germline CDR1 and CDR2: SGHRS and YFSETQ. Losses at the gene ends were 0 bases for V and 1 base for J; bases not matched to a gene: 6. The CDR3 consists of 16 residues. The CDR3 bases that were read are TGCGCCAGCAGCTTGGAGACAGGGTCAGGCCAAGAGACC. The encoded protein is CASSLETGSGQET. The whole CDR3 is CASSLETGSGQETQYF.

Of note for this clone: The missing CDR3 end, 3 residues past where the read stops, is filled in from the germline J gene. The chain employs TRBV12-3 or TRBV12-4 and TRBJ1-1; D may be TRBD1 (5 bases). The germline V and J ends were trimmed by 3 bases and 4 bases, with 9 bases remaining between them. CDR3 length: 13 residues. Incomplete CDR3 DNA: TGTGCCAGCAGTTTCTGGGGGGGCACTGAA. Residues: CASSFWGGTE. The complete CDR3 protein is CASSFWGGTEAFF.

A remark on this clone: The read comes to an end 3 residues before the CDR3 does, leaving the germline J gene to fill in the end. The rearrangement uses TRBV19 and TRBJ1-1; possibly TRBD1 for D (5 bases). The CDR3 runs to 16 residues. CDR1 is LNHDA, CDR2 SQIVND, per germline (reference sequence). V was trimmed by 7 bases and J by 3 bases, leaving 21 bases between them. The CDR3 spells CASTRQGGPWDTEAFF. The CDR3 bases that were read are TGTGCCAGTACTCGTCAGGGAGGCCCATGGGACACTGAA.

About this clone: The missing CDR3 end, 3 residues past where the read stops, is filled in from the germline J gene. The chain employs TRBV18 and TRBJ1-4; TRBD1 matches at 11 bases. The ends lost 4 bases at V and 0 bases at J; junction bases unmatched: 7. Germline V gene lookup returns CDR1 KGHSH and CDR2 LQKENI. This CDR3 comprises 18 residues. CDR3 sequence reads: CASSQRTGGFATNEKLFF. The CDR3 bases that were read are TGTGCCAGCTCACAAAGGACAGGGGGCTTCGCAACTAATGAAAAA.

About this clone: The read is 3 residues too short to cover the CDR3 end, so that end is filled in from the germline J gene. This rearrangement joins TRBV18 to TRBJ2-1; 9 bases are shared with TRBD2. V shed 1 base, J shed 0 bases, and the junction held 7 bases outside the gene matches. This CDR3 spans 18 amino acids. The germline CDR1 and CDR2 sequences are KGHSH and LQKENI. The covered CDR3 bases are TGTGCCAGCTCACCACAGCGGGAGGCCCGAAGCTCCTACAATGAG. Amino acid sequence: CASSPQREARSSYNE. The CDR3 as a whole reads CASSPQREARSSYNEQFF. Looking up the rest from reference TRBV18 and TRBJ2-1 gives the full variable domain: NAGVMQNPRHLVRRRGQEARLRCSPMKGHSHVYWYRQLPEEGLKFMVYLQKENIIDESGMPKERFSAEFPKEGPSILRIQQVVRGDSAAYFCASSPQREARSSYNEQFFGPGTRLTVL.

Regarding this clone: The read ends 3 residues before the CDR3 terminus; that terminus is restored from the germline J gene. V and J are TRBV7-3 and TRBJ2-1; TRBD2 matches 9 bases. Germline V CDR1 and CDR2: SGHTA, FQGTGA. V trimming: 1 base; J trimming: 3 bases; junction bases outside the gene matches: 4. This CDR3 is 16 amino acids long. CDR3: CASSLRGSGGYNEQFF. CDR3 DNA, as far as it was read: TGTGCCAGCAGCTTAAGAGGTAGCGGGGGCTACAATGAG.

Comments on this clone: The read falls 3 residues short of the CDR3 end, and the missing part is taken from the germline J gene. The V call is TRBV18, the J call TRBJ1-1, with D possibly TRBD1 on 5 matching bases. With 1 base removed from V and 5 bases from J, the gap between germline ends came to 8 bases. Germline V gives CDR1 KGHSH, CDR2 LQKENI. This CDR3 comprises 13 residues. CDR3 protein: CASSPRRGTEAFF. The sequenced CDR3 bases are TGTGCCAGCTCACCACGACGGGGGACTGAA.

Comment on this clone: The read ends 3 residues early relative to the CDR3; the germline J gene fills the gap. This rearrangement joins TRBV20-1 to TRBJ1-1; no firm D call. V lost 5 bases to trimming and J lost 0 bases, with 10 bases between them. This CDR3 contains 13 residues. In germline, CDR1 is DFQATT, CDR2 SNEGSKA (reference sequence). CDR3 in amino acids: CSAVKTVNTEAFF. The CDR3 DNA, read in part, is TGCAGTGCTGTAAAGACTGTGAACACTGAA.

Concerning this clone: The CDR3 goes on 3 residues after the read ends, and that part is filled in from the germline J gene. The chain couples TRBV10-2 to TRBJ2-5; D gene unclear. Per germline, CDR1 WSHSY and CDR2 SAAADI. The ends were cut back, 3 bases at V and 3 bases at J, with 8 bases in the middle. The CDR3 has 13 residues. The CDR3 DNA, read in part, is TGCGCCAGCAGTGAAGTGGCCAAAGAGACC. Amino acid sequence: CASSEVAKET. The full CDR3 reads CASSEVAKETQYF.

As concerns this clone: The read ends 3 residues before the CDR3 terminus; that terminus is restored from the germline J gene. The chain combines TRBV5-1 with TRBJ1-1; D unclear. Germline V gives CDR1 SGHRS, CDR2 YFSETQ. V lost 10 bases to trimming and J lost 1 base, with 17 bases between them. This CDR3 has 14 amino acids. CDR3 sequence reads: CASNPLGRNTEAFF. The part of the CDR3 DNA that was read is TGCGCCTCCAATCCCCTGGGCCGGAACACTGAA.

Concerning this clone itself: The CDR3 end lies 3 residues beyond the end of the read and is filled in from the germline J gene. This rearrangement joins TRBV20-1 to TRBJ2-7; 7 nucleotides agree with TRBD1. The CDR3 extends over 13 amino acids. V was pared by 5 bases and J by 1 base, with 5 bases of the junction left unmatched. Germline CDR1 reads DFQATT; CDR2 reads SNEGSKA (reference sequence). The CDR3 DNA, read in part, is TGCAGTGCTTATAGGGACAGTTCCTACGAG. This encodes CSAYRDSSYE. The complete CDR3 protein is CSAYRDSSYEQYF.

Comment on this clone: The read ends 3 residues early relative to the CDR3; the germline J gene fills the gap. The V and J genes are TRBV27 and TRBJ2-5, with TRBD2 identical over 11 bases. This CDR3 is 14 amino acids long. Germline CDR1 MNHEY, CDR2 SMNVEV (reference sequence). The J segment lost 6 bases and the V segment lost 6 bases, leaving 6 bases of the junction unmatched. The CDR3 sequence is CASRLAGDGKTQYF. The CDR3 DNA, read in part, is TGTGCCAGCAGACTAGCGGGAGATGGGAAGACC.

On this clone itself: The CDR3 end is not reached by the read, which stops 3 residues before it; the germline J gene fills it in. V is TRBV6-1 and J is TRBJ2-1, with TRBD1 as a possible D gene (6 bases). The CDR3 is 15 residues long. Trimming stripped 4 bases from V and 4 bases from J, with 14 bases between. Germline V lookup: CDR1 MNHNS, CDR2 SASEGT. The CDR3 is CASSVSGTQYNEQFF. CDR3 DNA, as far as it was read: TGTGCCAGCAGTGTTTCCGGGACACAGTACAATGAG.

A remark on this clone: The DNA ends 3 residues before the CDR3 does, and the rest of the CDR3 is filled in from the germline J gene. V usage is TRBV30 and J usage is TRBJ2-3, with TRBD1 matching over 10 bases. This CDR3 contains 16 residues. The V and J ends lost 3 bases and 0 bases, in that order; junction bases with no gene match: 6. Germline CDR1 is GTSNPN and CDR2 is SVGIG (reference sequence). The CDR3 spells CAWSEGQGTSTDTQYF. The covered CDR3 bases are TGTGCCTGGAGCGAGGGACAGGGGACTAGCACAGATACG. The entire variable domain, with the rest obtained from reference TRBV30 and TRBJ2-3, is as follows: SQTIHQWPATLVQPVGSPLSLECTVEGTSNPNLYWYRQAAGRGLQLLFYSVGIGQISSEVPQNLSASRPQDRQFILSSKKLLLSDSGFYLCAWSEGQGTSTDTQYFGPGTRLTVL.

Details on this clone: The sequence runs out 3 residues before the end of the CDR3; the remainder is reconstructed from the germline J gene. The V and J genes are TRBV7-2 and TRBJ1-3; a possible D gene is TRBD1 (6 bases). Germline-derived CDR1 and CDR2 are SGHTA and FQGNSA. The length of the CDR3 is 15 residues. The V and J ends lost 3 bases and 4 bases respectively, with 13 bases between them. CDR3 loop: CASSLLRGNGNTIYF. The sequenced CDR3 bases are TGTGCCAGCAGCTTGCTCAGGGGAAACGGAAACACC. Full variable domain (outside the CDR3, taken from reference TRBV7-2 and TRBJ1-3): GAGVSQSPSNKVTEKGKDVELRCDPISGHTALYWYRQSLGQGLEFLIYFQGNSAPDKSGLPSDRFSAERTGGSVSTLTIQRTQQEDSAVYLCASSLLRGNGNTIYFGEGSWLTVV.

With regard to this clone: Read sequence stops 3 residues before the CDR3 end, and the germline J gene provides the missing end. The chain uses TRBV7-3 and TRBJ2-2, with 10 bases identical to TRBD1. V trimming: 11 bases; J trimming: 3 bases; junction bases outside the gene matches: 12. The CDR3 runs to 16 residues. Germline CDR1 and CDR2: SGHTA and FQGTGA. CDR3 sequence reads: CASSRGTGAYTGELFF. The covered CDR3 bases are TGTGCCTCTTCCCGTGGGACAGGGGCGTACACCGGGGAG.

Note on this clone: The CDR3 end falls 3 residues outside the read, so it is completed with the germline J gene. This chain uses TRBV7-3 with TRBJ2-7, with 7 bases fitting TRBD2. This CDR3 is built from 19 residues. V lost 0 bases and J lost 0; bases outside the gene matches: 14. Germline V lookup: CDR1 SGHTA, CDR2 FQGTGA. Here the CDR3 reads CASSLTVRGIGSHSYEQYF. The sequenced part of the CDR3 DNA is TGTGCCAGCAGCTTAACGGTGCGGGGGATAGGGTCCCACTCCTACGAG.

Concerning this clone: From the germline J gene comes the end of the CDR3, since the read stops 3 residues before it. The chain joins TRBV5-1 to TRBJ2-4, with 8 positions matching TRBD1. Trimming at V came to 2 bases and at J to 5 bases, leaving 6 bases not matched to a gene. The CDR3 consists of 15 residues. CDR1 and CDR2 from the germline V gene are SGHRS and YFSETQ. Incomplete CDR3 DNA: TGCGCCAGCAGCTTTTTTCGGGACAGGCAAAACATT. Translation gives CASSFFRDRQNI. The full CDR3 sequence reads CASSFFRDRQNIQYF.

In regard to this clone: The CDR3 is cut off 3 residues early in the read; its end comes from the germline J gene. The V gene is TRBV5-4, the J gene TRBJ2-1; tentatively, D is TRBD1 (5 bases). The CDR3 has 16 amino acids. The ends were cut back, 3 bases at V and 1 base at J, with 14 bases in the middle. Germline V CDR1 and CDR2: SGHNT, YYREEE (reference sequence). The CDR3 bases that were read are TGTGCCAGCAGCTGGGGCAGCGACAGTTCCTACAATGAG. The encoded protein is CASSWGSDSSYNE. From start to end, the CDR3 is CASSWGSDSSYNEQFF.

In regard to this clone: The read stops 3 residues short of the end of the CDR3; the missing end is completed from the germline J gene. This chain connects TRBV5-1 to TRBJ2-3; 11 bases match TRBD2. Germline loops: CDR1 SGHRS, CDR2 YFSETQ. The CDR3 consists of 17 residues. Trimming cost V 2 bases and J 4 bases; bases outside gene matches: 9. Here the CDR3 reads CASSFSGRAMEADTQYF. CDR3 bases read: TGCGCCAGCAGCTTTAGCGGGAGGGCCATGGAGGCAGATACG.